This passage covers 32 T cell receptor beta chains from one sample sequenced in a study of blood T cell dynamics during melanoma immunotherapy. The time point here: week 3, after first cycle of checkpoint inhibitor. TCRdb keeps only in-frame clones here, not all; method: immunoSEQ multiplex PCR. Altogether 9,500 to 15,000 clones are present, roughly 90% being singletons, with the ten largest covering less than 5%. Sample: blood, taken from a patient treated with checkpoint blockade. These receptor sequences come from a human donor with melanoma.

This clone was seen a handful of times. The chain uses TRBV5-4 and TRBJ1-1; D gene ambiguous. Germline V gives CDR1 SGHNT, CDR2 YYREEE (reference sequence). With 0 bases removed from V and 0 bases from J, the gap between germline ends came to 9 bases. The CDR3 is 15 amino acids. CDR3 in amino acids: CASSLDGPVNTEAFF. CDR3 sequence (DNA): TGTGCCAGCAGCTTGGACGGACCTGTGAACACTGAAGCTTTCTTT. The whole variable domain, remainder taken from reference TRBV5-4 and TRBJ1-1, is ETGVTQSPTHLIKTRGQQVTLRCSSQSGHNTVSWYQQALGQGPQFIFQYYREEENGRGNFPPRFSGLQFPNYSSELNVNALELDDSALYLCASSLDGPVNTEAFFGQGTRLTVV.

The J gene is TRBJ2-3, the V gene TRBV4-1; maybe TRBD2 (6 bases). This CDR3 has 17 residues. Deletions cut 0 bases from V and 3 bases from J, with 16 bases between. Per the germline V gene, CDR1 is MGHRA and CDR2 is YSYEKL. CDR3 sequence reads: CASSQEGLALGTDTQYF. For the CDR3, the DNA is TGCGCCAGCAGCCAAGAAGGGCTAGCGTTGGGTACAGATACGCAGTATTTT.

The CDR3 loop is CASSPGNYGYTF. CDR3 bases: TGCGCCAGCAGTCCCGGAAACTATGGCTACACCTTC. The chain employs TRBV23-1 and TRBJ1-2; no clear D. TRBV23-1 is treated as an ORF (open reading frame) with a function not yet certain. This CDR3 spans 12 amino acids. The V end was cut by 4 bases, the J end by 2 bases, with 5 bases between.

This rearrangement joins TRBV28 to TRBJ1-5; D remains ambiguous. This CDR3 is 13 amino acids long. Germline V gene sequence: CDR1 MDHEN, CDR2 SYDVKM. CDR3 sequence (DNA): TGTGCTGGAGACCGCCGGTCGTGGCAGCCCCAGCATTTT. Protein: CAGDRRSWQPQHF.

This clone was seen once. The chain combines TRBV5-6 with TRBJ2-7; D unresolved. V was cut by 0 bases and J by 3 bases, with 4 bases left in between. The CDR3 has 12 residues. Per germline, CDR1 SGHDT and CDR2 YYEEEE. CDR3 nucleotide sequence: TGTGCCAGCAGCTTGGCGCTCTACGAGCAGTACTTC. Its protein product is CASSLALYEQYF.

This CDR3 is CASSTGTSGRYEQFF. The CDR3 coding sequence is TGCGCCAGCAGTACCGGGACTAGCGGGAGATATGAGCAGTTCTTC. The rearrangement links TRBV10-1 to TRBJ2-1; 14 nucleotides match TRBD2. The CDR3 consists of 15 residues. V trimming: 5 bases; J trimming: 8 bases; junction bases outside the gene matches: 5. Germline CDR1 reads WNHNN; CDR2 reads SYGVQD (reference sequence).

The genes are TRBV6-5 and TRBJ1-2; 11 positions match TRBD1. Germline V gene lookup returns CDR1 MNHEY and CDR2 SVGAGI. V shed 4 bases, J shed 5 bases, and the junction held 6 bases outside the gene matches. The CDR3 length is 15 residues. The CDR3 DNA follows: TGTGCCAGCAGTTTTCCGGGACAGGGGGATTATGGCTACACCTTC. Translated, it gives CASSFPGQGDYGYTF.

V gene TRBV5-1 combines with J gene TRBJ2-7, with D perhaps matching TRBD1 (6 bases). V lost 0 bases, J lost 5 bases, and 9 bases lay in between. Germline CDR1 is SGHRS and CDR2 is YFSETQ. The CDR3 has 13 residues. The CDR3 coding sequence is TGCGCCAGCAGCTTGGTGGGGGCCCACGAGCAGTACTTC. Translating it yields CASSLVGAHEQYF.

The chain couples TRBV7-9 to TRBJ2-1, with TRBD2 identical over 12 bases. The CDR3 extends over 18 amino acids. The junction had 13 bases not matched to a gene; V was cut back by 4 bases and J by 6 bases. Germline V gene sequence: CDR1 SEHNR, CDR2 FQNEAQ (reference sequence). DNA of the CDR3: TGTGCCAGCAGCTCCAAGCCAAGACTAGCGGGAGTCCGCAATGAGCAGTTCTTC. It specifies CASSSKPRLAGVRNEQFF.

This clone occurred a few times. The rearrangement joins TRBV4-1 to TRBJ2-1, with 13 bases matching TRBD2. V trimming: 1 base; J trimming: 0 bases; junction bases outside the gene matches: 0. Germline values: CDR1 MGHRA, CDR2 YSYEKL. This CDR3 has 17 amino acids. The CDR3 loop is CASSQGTSGSSYNEQFF. CDR3 nucleotides: TGCGCCAGCAGCCAAGGGACTAGCGGGAGCTCCTACAATGAGCAGTTCTTC.

This clone was seen once. V gene TRBV11-1 combines with J gene TRBJ2-5, with TRBD2 identical over 9 bases. The J call may not be correct, given that the DNA end is closer to TRBJ2-7. In germline, CDR1 is SGHAT, CDR2 FQDESV (reference sequence). This CDR3 has 17 amino acids. This CDR3 reads CASSFRAGTSRSYEQYF. CDR3 nucleotides: TGTGCCAGCAGCTTCCGGGCCGGGACTAGCAGGTCCTACGAGCAGTACTTC.

The V gene is TRBV14, the J gene TRBJ2-3; TRBD2 is a possible D gene (7 bases). The CDR3 extends over 20 amino acids. V was cut by 0 bases and J by 2 bases, with 24 bases left in between. Germline loops: CDR1 SGHDN, CDR2 FVKESK. The DNA of the CDR3 is TGTGCCAGCAGCCAAGATGGCCTCCTCGGGGGGCCACAGGACACAGATACGCAGTATTTT. This gives the protein CASSQDGLLGGPQDTDTQYF.

V usage is TRBV30 and J usage is TRBJ2-1, with 9 bases identical to TRBD2. Trimming took 4 bases from V and 8 from J; bases not matched to a gene: 6. This CDR3 comprises 13 residues. CDR1 and CDR2 (germline): GTSNPN, SVGIG (reference sequence). CDR3 in amino acids: CAWTSGAFYEQFF. DNA for the CDR3: TGTGCCTGGACTAGCGGGGCTTTCTATGAGCAGTTCTTC.

The rearrangement links TRBV18 to TRBJ1-1; unclear D gene. The CDR3 is made up of 12 amino acids. Deletions cut 6 bases from V and 1 base from J, with 6 bases between. The germline V gene has CDR1 KGHSH and CDR2 LQKENI. The CDR3 region has the DNA TGTGCCAGCTCCCCCGGGAACACTGAAGCTTTCTTT. It translates to CASSPGNTEAFF.

The count of this clone is one. The CDR3 loop reads CASSLRVRRRFF. The CDR3 DNA sequence: TGTGCCAGCAGCTTACGGGTCCGCCGTAGGTTCTTC. The genes are TRBV11-1 and TRBJ2-1, with D hard to call. The germline V gene encodes CDR1 SGHAT and CDR2 FQDESV (reference sequence). This CDR3 contains 12 residues. Trimming cost V 2 bases and J 15 bases, with 14 bases left between them.

V is TRBV28 and J is TRBJ2-5; 7 bases fit TRBD2. The V gene end was trimmed by 1 base and the J gene end by 4 bases; junction bases not matched to a gene: 6. The CDR3 totals 15 residues. Germline V gene sequence: CDR1 MDHEN, CDR2 SYDVKM. For the CDR3, the DNA is TGTGCCAGCAGTTTATTAGGAGGGAGGGGAGAGACCCAGTACTTC. Encoded protein: CASSLLGGRGETQYF. The entire variable domain, with the rest obtained from reference TRBV28 and TRBJ2-5, is as follows: DVKVTQSSRYLVKRTGEKVFLECVQDMDHENMFWYRQDPGLGLRLIYFSYDVKMKEKGDIPEGYSVSREKKERFSLILESASTNQTSMYLCASSLLGGRGETQYFGPGTRLLVL.

This clone was found once. CDR3 coding DNA: TGCGCCAGCAACCCGGGGAGGGCGAACACCGGGGAGCTGTTTTTT. It specifies CASNPGRANTGELFF. The chain carries TRBV5-1 and TRBJ2-2, with TRBD2 matching over 7 bases. Germline CDR1 and CDR2: SGHRS and YFSETQ. There are 15 residues in the CDR3. The V and J ends lost 6 bases and 0 bases, in that order; junction bases with no gene match: 5.

V gene TRBV6-5 combines with J gene TRBJ2-2; D is ambiguous. Germline CDR1 and CDR2: MNHEY and SVGAGI. The CDR3 length is 13 residues. The V end lost 3 bases, the J end lost 2 bases, and 4 bases lay between the germline ends. CDR3 region: CASSYDNTGELFF. The CDR3 DNA reads TGTGCCAGCAGTTATGATAACACCGGGGAGCTGTTTTTT.

The gene calls are TRBV5-6 and TRBJ1-6; 9 bases fit TRBD1. CDR1 and CDR2 from the germline V gene are SGHDT and YYEEEE. The length of the CDR3 is 15 residues. Losses at the gene ends were 3 bases for V and 8 bases for J; bases not matched to a gene: 6. CDR3 sequence: CASSSTGTGYSPLHF. The CDR3, as DNA: TGTGCCAGCAGCTCGACCGGGACAGGGTATTCACCCCTCCACTTT.

CDR3 region: CASSGGTANTEAFF. In DNA form, the CDR3 reads TGTGCCAGCAGCGGGGGGACTGCGAACACTGAAGCTTTCTTT. This sequence joins TRBV5-4 and TRBJ1-1, with a tentative D call TRBD1 (5 bases). The ends were cut back, 4 bases at V and 1 base at J, with 11 bases in the middle. Germline lookup yields CDR1 SGHNT and CDR2 YYREEE (reference sequence). This CDR3 contains 14 residues.

The rearrangement joins TRBV7-2 to TRBJ2-7; no firm D call. Germline CDR1 SGHTA, CDR2 FQGNSA. Trimming stripped 5 bases from V and 4 bases from J, with 9 bases between. The CDR3 totals 12 residues. The CDR3 region has the DNA TGTGCCAGCAGCCCCACGTTTTACGAGCAGTACTTC. This translates into CASSPTFYEQYF.

This chain uses TRBV6-1 with TRBJ1-1; D uncertain. The CDR3 loop spans 14 amino acids. Trimming cost V 6 bases and J 3 bases, with 14 bases left between them. From germline, CDR1 is MNHNS and CDR2 SASEGT. CDR3 bases: TGTGCCAGCAGAATGACGGCTACTTACACTGAAGCTTTCTTT. Protein sequence: CASRMTATYTEAFF.

The chain employs TRBV5-1 and TRBJ2-2; the match to TRBD1 covers 7 bases. The CDR3 loop spans 15 amino acids. Per the germline V gene, CDR1 is SGHRS and CDR2 is YFSETQ. The ends lost 4 bases at V and 0 bases at J; junction bases unmatched: 3. CDR3 sequence (DNA): TGCGCCAGCAGCCCGGGACAGCCGAACACCGGGGAGCTGTTTTTT. Translated, it gives CASSPGQPNTGELFF.

This clone was seen once. The chain's CDR3 is CASSLLSSSGFTGELFF. The DNA of the CDR3 is TGTGCCAGCAGCTTATTATCGTCTAGCGGGTTCACCGGGGAGCTGTTTTTT. The V gene is TRBV7-8, the J gene TRBJ2-2, with TRBD2 identical over 8 bases. The trim removed 2 bases at V and 4 bases at J, leaving 9 bases unmatched. The CDR3 extends over 17 amino acids. Per the germline V gene, CDR1 is SGHVS and CDR2 is FQNEAQ.

CDR3 amino acids: CASSVGVAGVMGNTIYF. The CDR3 DNA follows: TGTGCCAGCAGCGTAGGGGTGGCAGGTGTAATGGGAAACACCATATATTTT. The chain joins TRBV9 to TRBJ1-3, with D unresolved. Germline V CDR1 and CDR2: SGDLS, YYNGEE. Trimming shortened V by 0 bases and J by 4 bases, and 17 bases separated the two germline ends. This CDR3 is 17 amino acids long. The full variable domain, its missing parts supplied by reference TRBV9 and TRBJ1-3, is DSGVTQTPKHLITATGQRVTLRCSPRSGDLSVYWYQQSLDQGLQFLIQYYNGEERAKGNILERFSAQQFPDLHSELNLSSLELGDSALYFCASSVGVAGVMGNTIYFGEGSWLTVV.

This clone was seen once. The chain couples TRBV6-1 to TRBJ2-1; 8 positions agree with TRBD2. The germline gives CDR1 MNHNS, CDR2 SASEGT. V was pared by 4 bases and J by 0 bases, with 2 bases of the junction left unmatched. This CDR3 contains 15 residues. Written as DNA, the CDR3 is TGTGCCAGCAGTGTAAGCGGGAGCTCCTACAATGAGCAGTTCTTC. Translated, it gives CASSVSGSSYNEQFF.

This chain links TRBV5-1 with TRBJ2-3, with 10 bases that match TRBD1. With 5 bases clipped from V and 2 bases from J, the junction kept 5 bases outside the gene matches. Per the germline V gene, CDR1 is SGHRS and CDR2 is YFSETQ. This CDR3 has 15 residues. CDR3 DNA: TGCGCCAGCAGTAGGACAGGGGGGGACACAGATACGCAGTATTTT. As protein: CASSRTGGDTDTQYF. Full variable domain (remainder filled in from reference TRBV5-1 and TRBJ2-3): KAGVTQTPRYLIKTRGQQVTLSCSPISGHRSVSWYQQTPGQGLQFLFEYFSETQRNKGNFPGRFSGRQFSNSRSEMNVSTLELGDSALYLCASSRTGGDTDTQYFGPGTRLTVL.

The chain couples TRBV6-5 to TRBJ1-2, with 7 bases matching TRBD1. Trimming removed 5 bases from V and 0 bases from J; junction bases left unmatched: 3. The CDR3 is 14 amino acids. Germline CDR1 reads MNHEY; CDR2 reads SVGAGI. The CDR3 sequence: CASSRTGPNYGYTF. The CDR3 DNA reads as TGTGCCAGCAGTCGGACAGGACCTAACTATGGCTACACCTTC.

This chain uses TRBV7-2 with TRBJ2-7; tentative D call: TRBD1 (5 bases). The CDR3 totals 14 residues. The germline CDR1 and CDR2 sequences are SGHTA and FQGNSA. Trimming took 3 bases from V and 0 from J, leaving 9 bases between them. The CDR3 reads CASSFDRASYEQYF. CDR3 bases: TGTGCCAGCAGCTTTGACAGAGCCTCCTACGAGCAGTACTTC.

The rearrangement links TRBV2 to TRBJ2-5; TRBD1 matches 11 bases. This CDR3 is built from 15 residues. J gave up 4 bases and V 5 bases, and 6 bases lay outside the gene matches. Germline V CDR1 and CDR2: SNHLY, FYNNEI. CDR3 DNA sequence: TGTGCCAGCAGTCGACGGACAGGGGGCGGAGAGACCCAGTACTTC. Its translation: CASSRRTGGGETQYF.

The rearrangement links TRBV11-2 to TRBJ2-1; TRBD1 might be the D (5 bases). From germline, CDR1 is SGHAT and CDR2 FQNNGV. Trimming removed 3 bases at V and 10 bases at J, with 13 bases between. This CDR3 contains 13 residues. The chain's CDR3 is CASSLGPVGEQFF. For the CDR3, the DNA is TGTGCCAGCAGCTTGGGGCCGGTTGGGGAGCAGTTCTTC.

The V and J genes are TRBV12-5 and TRBJ1-5, with D perhaps TRBD1 (5 bases). Germline CDR1 LGHNT, CDR2 FRNRAP. This CDR3 has 16 amino acids. V was pared by 6 bases and J by 2 bases, with 17 bases between. In DNA form, the CDR3 reads TGTGCTAGTGGCCTGGGGCGGCCGACAGGCAATCAGCCCCAGCATTTT. It specifies CASGLGRPTGNQPQHF.